This TCR beta chain was sequenced for a study of shared clonotypes between healthy human individuals. CDR1 and CDR2 (germline): ENHRY, SYGVKD. V lost 3 bases, J lost 4 bases, and 10 bases lay in between. The CDR3 is 13 residues long. This table comes from immunoSEQ multiplex PCR, and its TCRdb copy is limited to in-frame clones, with some not included. In the table there are roughly 720,000 clones, about 90% of which are singletons. CD8 memory comprised CD45RO+ plus CCR7-negative CD45RA+ TemRA cells. This chain joins TRBV10-3 and TRBJ2-7; no definite D call. The sequence was obtained from a man in his late teens or twenties in good health. Some clones in this sample may be carry-over from other donors' samples. Sequenced input: memory CD8+ T cells from PBMCs. This sample's subset: CD45RO+ cells pooled with CCR7-negative TemRA cells. CDR3 sequence (DNA): TGTGCCATCAGTGAAATCGCCCGATACGAGCAGTACTTC. Translated: CAISEIARYEQYF.